This T cell receptor beta chain was recorded in a study of blood T cell repertoires in COVID-19. Sequencing was performed with immunoSEQ multiplex PCR; in TCRdb, only in-frame clones are kept and a portion is missing. This table holds about 300,000 clones, 70% to 90% found once. Per germline, CDR1 SGHVS and CDR2 FNYEAQ. This CDR3 has 13 amino acids. V gave up 1 base and J gave up 6 bases, with 7 bases separating them. Sequencing input: peripheral blood. The sequence was obtained from a man between 65 and 85 years old with acute or convalescent COVID-19. The V and J genes are TRBV7-6 and TRBJ2-1; unclear D gene. The CDR3 loop is CASSLVPGNEQFF. CDR3 DNA: TGTGCCAGCAGCTTAGTACCCGGCAATGAGCAGTTCTTC.